The T cell receptor (beta chain) under discussion was sequenced for a study of blood T cell repertoires in COVID-19. The CDR3 is 13 amino acids. The germline V gene encodes CDR1 LNHDA and CDR2 SQIVND (reference sequence). V lost 6 bases to trimming and J lost 1 base; unmatched junction nucleotides: 0. The repertoire was sequenced with immunoSEQ multiplex PCR; TCRdb's copy has only in-frame clones and lacks some. The sample contains about 58,000 clones, more than 75% of which appear only once. The receptor's source is a man aged 35 to 55 with active COVID-19. The chain recombines TRBV19 with TRBJ1-1, with TRBD1 matching 9 bases. Sequencing was done on a sample of peripheral blood. The CDR3 loop reads CASRGQGNTEAFF. Here the CDR3 DNA reads TGTGCCAGTAGGGGACAGGGGAACACTGAAGCTTTCTTT.